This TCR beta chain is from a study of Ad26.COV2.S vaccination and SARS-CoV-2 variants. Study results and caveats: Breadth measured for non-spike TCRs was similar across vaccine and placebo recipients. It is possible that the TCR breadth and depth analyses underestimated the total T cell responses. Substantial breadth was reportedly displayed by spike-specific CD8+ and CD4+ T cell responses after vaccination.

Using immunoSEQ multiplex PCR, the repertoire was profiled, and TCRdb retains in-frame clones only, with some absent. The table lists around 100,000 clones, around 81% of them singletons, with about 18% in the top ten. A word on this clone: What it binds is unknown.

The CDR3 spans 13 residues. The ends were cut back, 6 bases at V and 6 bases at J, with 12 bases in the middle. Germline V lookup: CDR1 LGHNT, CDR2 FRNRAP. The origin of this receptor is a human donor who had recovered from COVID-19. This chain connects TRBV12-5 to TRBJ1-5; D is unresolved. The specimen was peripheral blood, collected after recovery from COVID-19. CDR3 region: CASGPAGSQPQHF. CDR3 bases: TGTGCTAGTGGCCCGGCGGGGTCTCAGCCCCAGCATTTT.